Here is one T cell receptor (beta chain) with its context. Other nucleotide sequences from this sample produce the same CDR3. This sample is part of a study of blood T cell repertoires in COVID-19. This CDR3 is 15 amino acids long. Per germline, CDR1 SGHRS and CDR2 YFSETQ. V was clipped by 1 base and J by 6 bases; unmatched bases: 3. Here immunoSEQ multiplex PCR was the method, and the copy in TCRdb shows in-frame clones only, minus some. The sample has about 320,000 clones; about 85% are singletons. The sample comprised PBMCs or T cells enriched from blood (not recorded which). The clonotype was recovered from a young woman who had recovered from COVID-19. The chain carries TRBV5-1 and TRBJ1-4; 10 bases agree with TRBD1. The DNA of the CDR3 is TGCGCCAGCAGCTTGCCCGGGACAGGGGATGAAAAACTGTTTTTT. Its protein product is CASSLPGTGDEKLFF.